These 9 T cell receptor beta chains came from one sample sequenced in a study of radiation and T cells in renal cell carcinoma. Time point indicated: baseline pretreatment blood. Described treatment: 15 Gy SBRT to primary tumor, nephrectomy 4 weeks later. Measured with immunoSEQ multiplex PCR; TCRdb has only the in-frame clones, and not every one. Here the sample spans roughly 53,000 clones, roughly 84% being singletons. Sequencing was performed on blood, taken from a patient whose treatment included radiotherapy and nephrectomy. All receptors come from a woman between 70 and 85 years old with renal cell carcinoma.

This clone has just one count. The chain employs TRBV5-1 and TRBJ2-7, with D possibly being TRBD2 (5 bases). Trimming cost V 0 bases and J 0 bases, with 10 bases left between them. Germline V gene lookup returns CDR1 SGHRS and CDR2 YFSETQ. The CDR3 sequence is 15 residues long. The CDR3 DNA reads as TGCGCCAGCAGCTTGGAGCCGGGGAGCTCCTACGAGCAGTACTTC. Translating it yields CASSLEPGSSYEQYF.

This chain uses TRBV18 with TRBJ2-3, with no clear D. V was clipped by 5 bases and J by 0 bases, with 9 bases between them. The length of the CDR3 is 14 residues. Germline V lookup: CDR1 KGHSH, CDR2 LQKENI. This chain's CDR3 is CASSTRPSTDTQYF. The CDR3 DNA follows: TGTGCCAGCTCAACCCGCCCCAGCACAGATACGCAGTATTTT.

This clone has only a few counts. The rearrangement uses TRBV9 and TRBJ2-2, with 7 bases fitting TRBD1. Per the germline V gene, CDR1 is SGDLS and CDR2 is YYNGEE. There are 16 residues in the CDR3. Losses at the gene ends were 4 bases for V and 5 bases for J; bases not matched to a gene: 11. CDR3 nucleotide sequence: TGTGCCAGCAGCCTCCGTCGGGACAGCCTTACCGGGGAGCTGTTTTTT. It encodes CASSLRRDSLTGELFF.

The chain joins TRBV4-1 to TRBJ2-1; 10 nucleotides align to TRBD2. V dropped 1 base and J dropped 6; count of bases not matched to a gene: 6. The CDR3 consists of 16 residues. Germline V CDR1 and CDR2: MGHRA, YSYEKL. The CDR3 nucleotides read TGCGCCAGCAGCCAAGTAGGACTAGCGGCCGGCAATGAGCAGTTCTTC. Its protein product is CASSQVGLAAGNEQFF.

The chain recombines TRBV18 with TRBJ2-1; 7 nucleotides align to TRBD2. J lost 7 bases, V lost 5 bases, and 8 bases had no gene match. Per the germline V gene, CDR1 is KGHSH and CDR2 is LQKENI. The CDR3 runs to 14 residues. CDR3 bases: TGTGCCAGCTCATTGGGACTAAGAGGGAATGAGCAGTTCTTC. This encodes CASSLGLRGNEQFF. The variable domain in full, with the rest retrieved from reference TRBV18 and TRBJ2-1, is NAGVMQNPRHLVRRRGQEARLRCSPMKGHSHVYWYRQLPEEGLKFMVYLQKENIIDESGMPKERFSAEFPKEGPSILRIQQVVRGDSAAYFCASSLGLRGNEQFFGPGTRLTVL.

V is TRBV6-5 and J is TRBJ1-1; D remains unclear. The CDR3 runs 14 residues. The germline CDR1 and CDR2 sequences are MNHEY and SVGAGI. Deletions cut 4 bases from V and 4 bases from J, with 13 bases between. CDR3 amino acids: CASSSPTSATEAFF. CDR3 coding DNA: TGTGCCAGCAGTTCCCCGACATCGGCCACTGAAGCTTTCTTT.

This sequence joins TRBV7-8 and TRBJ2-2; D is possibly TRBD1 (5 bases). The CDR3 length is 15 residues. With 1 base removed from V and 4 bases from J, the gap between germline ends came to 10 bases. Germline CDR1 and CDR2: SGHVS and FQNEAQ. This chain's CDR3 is CASSLVQGSTGELFF. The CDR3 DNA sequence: TGTGCCAGCAGCTTAGTGCAGGGAAGCACCGGGGAGCTGTTTTTT. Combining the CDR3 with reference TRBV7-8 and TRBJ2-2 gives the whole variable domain GAGVSQSPRYKVAKRGQDVALRCDPISGHVSLFWYQQALGQGPEFLTYFQNEAQLDKSGLPSDRFFAERPEGSVSTLKIQRTQQEDSAVYLCASSLVQGSTGELFFGEGSRLTVL.

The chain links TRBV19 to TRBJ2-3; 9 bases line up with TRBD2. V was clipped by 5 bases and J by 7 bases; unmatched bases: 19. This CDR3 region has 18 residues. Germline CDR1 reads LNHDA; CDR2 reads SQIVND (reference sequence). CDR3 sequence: CASSLRGLGGRALNTQYF. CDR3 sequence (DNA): TGTGCCAGTAGTCTCCGAGGTCTGGGCGGGAGGGCCCTGAATACGCAGTATTTT.

In nucleotides, the CDR3 is TGTGCCAGCAGCGTAGCGGGTGTGACGAACACCGGGGAGCTGTTTTTT. This translates into CASSVAGVTNTGELFF. The rearrangement joins TRBV9 to TRBJ2-2, with no clear D. Germline CDR1 is SGDLS and CDR2 is YYNGEE. V gave up 0 bases and J gave up 0 bases, with 9 bases separating them. The CDR3 totals 16 residues.